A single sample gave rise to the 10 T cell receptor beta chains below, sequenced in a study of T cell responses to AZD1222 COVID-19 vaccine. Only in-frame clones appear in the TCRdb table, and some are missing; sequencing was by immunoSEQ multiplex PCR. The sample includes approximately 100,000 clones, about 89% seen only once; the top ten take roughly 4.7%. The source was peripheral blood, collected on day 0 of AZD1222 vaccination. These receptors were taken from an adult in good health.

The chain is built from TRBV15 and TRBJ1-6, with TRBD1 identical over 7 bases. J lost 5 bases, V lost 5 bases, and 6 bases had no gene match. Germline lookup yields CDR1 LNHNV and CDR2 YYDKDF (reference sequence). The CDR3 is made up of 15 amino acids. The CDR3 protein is CATSVTGNNNSPLHF. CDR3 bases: TGTGCCACCAGCGTGACAGGGAATAATAATTCACCCCTCCACTTT.

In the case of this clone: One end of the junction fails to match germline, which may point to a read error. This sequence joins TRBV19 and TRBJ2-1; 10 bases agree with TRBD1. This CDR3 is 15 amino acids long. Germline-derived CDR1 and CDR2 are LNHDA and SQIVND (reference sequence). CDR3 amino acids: CASSDRDRGQYRRLF. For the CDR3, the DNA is TGTGCCAGTAGTGACCGGGACAGGGGTCAATACCGCCGGCTCTTC.

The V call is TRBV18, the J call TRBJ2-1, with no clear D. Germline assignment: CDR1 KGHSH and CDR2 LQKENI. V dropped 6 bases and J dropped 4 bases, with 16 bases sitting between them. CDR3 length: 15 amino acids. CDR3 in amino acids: CASSQNPRVYNEQFF. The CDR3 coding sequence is TGTGCCAGCTCCCAAAACCCTCGGGTATACAATGAGCAGTTCTTC.

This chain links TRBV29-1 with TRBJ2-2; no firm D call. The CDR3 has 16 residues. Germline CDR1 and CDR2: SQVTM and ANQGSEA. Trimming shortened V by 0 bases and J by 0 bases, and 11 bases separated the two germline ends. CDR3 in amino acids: CSVEDLGRTNTGELFF. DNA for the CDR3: TGCAGCGTTGAAGATCTAGGCAGGACGAACACCGGGGAGCTGTTTTTT.

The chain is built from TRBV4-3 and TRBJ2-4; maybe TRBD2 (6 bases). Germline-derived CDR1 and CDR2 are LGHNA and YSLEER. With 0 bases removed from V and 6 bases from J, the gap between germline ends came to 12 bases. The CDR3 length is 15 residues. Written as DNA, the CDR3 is TGCGCCAGCAGCCAAGATGTCGGAGGGCGAAACATTCAGTACTTC. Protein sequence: CASSQDVGGRNIQYF.

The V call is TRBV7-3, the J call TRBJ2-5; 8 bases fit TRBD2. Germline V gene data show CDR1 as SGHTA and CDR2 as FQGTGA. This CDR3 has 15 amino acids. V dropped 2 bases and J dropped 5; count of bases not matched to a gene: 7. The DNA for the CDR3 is TGTGCCAGCAGCTTAGCGGGGGGCGCGGGGGAGACCCAGTACTTC. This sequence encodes CASSLAGGAGETQYF.

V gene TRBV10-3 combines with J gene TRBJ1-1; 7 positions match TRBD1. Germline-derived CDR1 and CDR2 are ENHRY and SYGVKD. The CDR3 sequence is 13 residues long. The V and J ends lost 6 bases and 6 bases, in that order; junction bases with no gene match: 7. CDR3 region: CAIRKTGWPEAFF. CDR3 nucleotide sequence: TGTGCCATCAGGAAGACAGGGTGGCCTGAAGCTTTCTTT.

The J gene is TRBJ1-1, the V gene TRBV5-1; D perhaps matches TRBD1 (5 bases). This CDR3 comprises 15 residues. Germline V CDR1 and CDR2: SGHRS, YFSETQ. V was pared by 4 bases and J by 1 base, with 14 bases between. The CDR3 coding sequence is TGCGCCAGCAGCCCCCTGACAGTAAAGAACACTGAAGCTTTCTTT. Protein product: CASSPLTVKNTEAFF.

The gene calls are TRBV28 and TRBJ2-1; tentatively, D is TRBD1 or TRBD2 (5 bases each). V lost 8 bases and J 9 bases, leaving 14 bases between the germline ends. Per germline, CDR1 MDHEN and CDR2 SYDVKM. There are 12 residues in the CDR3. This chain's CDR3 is CASYQGVGEQFF. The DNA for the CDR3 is TGTGCCAGCTACCAGGGAGTAGGTGAGCAGTTCTTC.

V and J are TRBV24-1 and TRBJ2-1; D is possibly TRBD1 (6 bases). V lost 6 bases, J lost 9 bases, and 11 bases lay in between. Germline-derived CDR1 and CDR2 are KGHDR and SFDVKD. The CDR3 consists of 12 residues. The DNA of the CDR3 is TGTGCCACCAGTCCAGGGGTAGCTGAGCAGTTCTTC. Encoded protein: CATSPGVAEQFF.